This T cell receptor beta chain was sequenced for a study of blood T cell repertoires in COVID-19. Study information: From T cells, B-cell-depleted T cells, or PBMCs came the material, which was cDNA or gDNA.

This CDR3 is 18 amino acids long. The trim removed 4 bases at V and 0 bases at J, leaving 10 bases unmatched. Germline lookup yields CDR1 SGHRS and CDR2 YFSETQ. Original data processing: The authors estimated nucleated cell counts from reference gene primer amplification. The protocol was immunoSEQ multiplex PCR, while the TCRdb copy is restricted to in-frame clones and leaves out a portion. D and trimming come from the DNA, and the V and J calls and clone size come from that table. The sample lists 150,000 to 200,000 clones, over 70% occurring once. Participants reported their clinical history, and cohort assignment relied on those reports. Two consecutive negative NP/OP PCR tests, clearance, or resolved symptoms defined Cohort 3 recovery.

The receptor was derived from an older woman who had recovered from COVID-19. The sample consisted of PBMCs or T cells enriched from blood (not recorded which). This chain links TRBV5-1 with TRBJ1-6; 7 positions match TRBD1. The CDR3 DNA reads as TGCGCCAGCAGCCCGCAGCCACAGGGGAGCTCCTATAATTCACCCCTCCACTTT. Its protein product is CASSPQPQGSSYNSPLHF. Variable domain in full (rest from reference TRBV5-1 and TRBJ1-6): KAGVTQTPRYLIKTRGQQVTLSCSPISGHRSVSWYQQTPGQGLQFLFEYFSETQRNKGNFPGRFSGRQFSNSRSEMNVSTLELGDSALYLCASSPQPQGSSYNSPLHFGNGTRLTVT.